This T cell receptor (beta chain) was recovered during a study of cytomegalovirus exposure and HLA in healthy donors. The wider study: The approximately 600 first-cohort repertoires shared a platform with the roughly 110 validation repertoires, as reported in a later analysis. Findings and limits, study-wide: Cytomegalovirus-associated TCR beta chains were listed, numbering over 150. First-cohort TCR clusters tended to co-occur in the roughly 130 validation repertoires, a later analysis found.

Assay used: immunoSEQ multiplex PCR; TCRdb lists only in-frame clones, some missing. The sample consists of some 86,000 clones, roughly 93% of them appearing once. With regard to this clone: Its cognate antigen is unknown.

The donors were part of the validation cohort of roughly 130 subjects. That cohort was separate from the first cohort, which comprised 550 to 750 subjects. This TCR was recovered from a woman aged 25 to 39 in good health and CMV-seronegative. Sequenced: PBMCs.

This CDR3 reads CASSRDRGGETQYF. The CDR3, as DNA: TGTGCCAGCTCCCGCGACAGGGGAGGAGAGACCCAGTACTTC. The chain carries TRBV18 and TRBJ2-5; 8 bases are a match to TRBD1. V lost 6 bases and J lost 4; bases outside the gene matches: 7. Germline-derived CDR1 and CDR2 are KGHSH and LQKENI. The CDR3 is 14 residues long.